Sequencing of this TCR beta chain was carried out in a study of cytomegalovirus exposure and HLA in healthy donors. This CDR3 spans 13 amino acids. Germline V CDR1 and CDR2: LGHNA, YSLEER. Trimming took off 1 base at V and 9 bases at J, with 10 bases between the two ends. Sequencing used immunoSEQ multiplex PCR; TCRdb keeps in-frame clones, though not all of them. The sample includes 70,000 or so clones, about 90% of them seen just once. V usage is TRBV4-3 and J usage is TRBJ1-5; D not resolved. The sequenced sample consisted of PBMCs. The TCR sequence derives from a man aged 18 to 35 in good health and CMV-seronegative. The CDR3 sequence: CASSQGGRRPQHF. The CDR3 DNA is TGCGCCAGCAGCCAAGGAGGCCGGAGGCCCCAGCATTTT.